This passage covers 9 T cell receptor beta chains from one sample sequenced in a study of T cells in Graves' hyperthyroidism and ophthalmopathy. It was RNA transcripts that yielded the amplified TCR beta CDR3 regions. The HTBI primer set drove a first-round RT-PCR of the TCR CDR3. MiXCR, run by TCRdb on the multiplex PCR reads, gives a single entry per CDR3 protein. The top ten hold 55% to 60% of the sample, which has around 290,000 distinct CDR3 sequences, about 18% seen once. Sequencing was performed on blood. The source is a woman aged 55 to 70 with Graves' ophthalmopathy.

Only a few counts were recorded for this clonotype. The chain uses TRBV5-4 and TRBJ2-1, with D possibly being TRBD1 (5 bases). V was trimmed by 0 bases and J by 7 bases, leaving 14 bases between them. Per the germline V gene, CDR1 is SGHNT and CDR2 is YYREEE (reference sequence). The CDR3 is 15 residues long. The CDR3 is CASSLDRMFRNEQFF. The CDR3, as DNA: TGTGCCAGCAGCTTGGACAGGATGTTTAGAAATGAGCAGTTCTTC.

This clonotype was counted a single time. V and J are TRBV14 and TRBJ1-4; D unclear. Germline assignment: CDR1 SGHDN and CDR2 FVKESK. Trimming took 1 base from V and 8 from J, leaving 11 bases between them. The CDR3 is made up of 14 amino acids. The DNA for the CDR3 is TGTGCCAGCAGCCAAGCTGGACCCGCGGAAAAACTGTTTTTT. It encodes CASSQAGPAEKLFF.

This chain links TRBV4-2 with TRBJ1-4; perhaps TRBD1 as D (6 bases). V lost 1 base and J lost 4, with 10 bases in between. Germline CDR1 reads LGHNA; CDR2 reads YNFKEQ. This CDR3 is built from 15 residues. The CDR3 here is CASSQVPRGNEKLFF. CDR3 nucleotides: TGTGCCAGCAGCCAAGTCCCCAGGGGTAATGAAAAACTGTTTTTT.

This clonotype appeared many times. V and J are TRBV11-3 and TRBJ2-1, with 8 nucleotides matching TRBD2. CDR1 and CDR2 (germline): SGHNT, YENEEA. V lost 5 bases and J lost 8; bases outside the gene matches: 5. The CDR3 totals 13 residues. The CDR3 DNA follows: TGTGCCAGCAGCCGCGGGAGGTGGGATGAGCAGTTCTTC. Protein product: CASSRGRWDEQFF. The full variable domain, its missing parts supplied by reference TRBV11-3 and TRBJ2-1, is EAGVVQSPRYKIIEKKQPVAFWCNPISGHNTLYWYLQNLGQGPELLIRYENEEAVDDSQLPKDRFSAERLKGVDSTLKIQPAELGDSAVYLCASSRGRWDEQFFGPGTRLTVL.

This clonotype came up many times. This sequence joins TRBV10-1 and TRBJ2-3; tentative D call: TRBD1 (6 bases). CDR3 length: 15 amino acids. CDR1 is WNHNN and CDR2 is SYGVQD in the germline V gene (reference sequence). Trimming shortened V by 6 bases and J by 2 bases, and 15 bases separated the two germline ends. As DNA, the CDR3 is TGCGCCAGCAGCGAAGACAGGCCGAACACAGATACGCAGTATTTT. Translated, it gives CASSEDRPNTDTQYF.

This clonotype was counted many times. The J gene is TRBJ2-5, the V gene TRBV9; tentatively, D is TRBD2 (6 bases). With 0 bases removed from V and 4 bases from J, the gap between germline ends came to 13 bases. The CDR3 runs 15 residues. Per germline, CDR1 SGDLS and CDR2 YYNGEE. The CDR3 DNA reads TGTGCCAGCAGCGTAGGGAACGGGAGAGGAGAGACCCAGTACTTC. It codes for CASSVGNGRGETQYF.

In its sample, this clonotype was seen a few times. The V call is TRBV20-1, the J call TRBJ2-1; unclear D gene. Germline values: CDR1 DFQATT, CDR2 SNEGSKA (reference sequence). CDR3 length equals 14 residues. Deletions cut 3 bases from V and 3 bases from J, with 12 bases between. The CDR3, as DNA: TGCAGTGCTAGTCCGCAGGTAGGCTACAATGAGCAGTTCTTC. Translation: CSASPQVGYNEQFF.

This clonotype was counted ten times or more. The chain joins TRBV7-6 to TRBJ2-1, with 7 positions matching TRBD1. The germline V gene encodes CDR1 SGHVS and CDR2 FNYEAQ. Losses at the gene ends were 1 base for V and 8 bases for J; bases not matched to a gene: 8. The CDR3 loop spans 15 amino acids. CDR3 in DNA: TGTGCCAGCAGCTTAGGGACAGGTATTTTGTATGAGCAGTTCTTC. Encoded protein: CASSLGTGILYEQFF.

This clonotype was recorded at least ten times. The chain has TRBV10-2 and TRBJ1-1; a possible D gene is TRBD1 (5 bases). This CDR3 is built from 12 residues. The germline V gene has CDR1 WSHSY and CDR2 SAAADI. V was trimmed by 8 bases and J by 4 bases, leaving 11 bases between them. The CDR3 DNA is TGCGCCAGCCGCGACAGCTCCACTGAAGCTTTCTTT. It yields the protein CASRDSSTEAFF.